This T cell receptor (beta chain) was obtained from a study of cytomegalovirus exposure and HLA in healthy donors. On the study more broadly: Approximately 81% of 300 to 450 genotyped donors fell in the Caucasian-associated ancestry cluster. Notes on the study in general: In a later analysis, HLA-C alleles had the fewest associated TCRs, DRB1 alleles the most.

Of note for this clone: The antigen is unknown.

Germline CDR1 MNHEY, CDR2 SMNVEV (reference sequence). V shed 4 bases, J shed 8 bases, and the junction held 5 bases outside the gene matches. The CDR3 spans 14 residues. The PCR employed 60 Vbeta primers together with 13 Jbeta primers. TCRdb's copy holds only in-frame clones and misses some; the assay was immunoSEQ multiplex PCR. The data show 120,000 or so clones, with around 80% seen just once and 0.24% held by the top ten. The gene calls are TRBV27 and TRBJ1-4; 9 nucleotides align to TRBD1. The source of this sequence is a man aged 45-60 years in good health and CMV-seronegative. Sequences were obtained from PBMCs. CDR3 DNA sequence: TGTGCCAGCAGTTCGGACAGGGGAAGGGAAAAACTGTTTTTT. Translating it yields CASSSDRGREKLFF.